The clone carrying this TCR beta chain came up many times. Clones were sequenced by immunoSEQ multiplex PCR, and TCRdb holds only the in-frame ones, with some missing. The sample has 300,000 to 350,000 clones; around 89% are singletons. The record originates from a study of Ad26.COV2.S vaccination and SARS-CoV-2 variants. In the study overall: Once, or twice with 56 days between doses, Ad26.COV2.S was given intramuscularly.

The treatment: roughly 20 received Ad26.COV2.S at low or high dose, single or two shots; a few received placebo; per-sample allocation not given. Sampling was performed 63 days after the first vaccine or placebo injection. An Ad26 vector carrying the Wuhan-strain SARS-CoV-2 spike served as the vaccine. The CDR3 loop spans 14 amino acids. V was shortened by 4 bases and J by 0 bases, with 12 bases between the two germline ends. Germline CDR1 is SQVTM and CDR2 is ANQGSEA. The clonotype comes from a person between 18 and 59 years old who received the Ad26.COV2.S COVID-19 vaccine or a placebo. The sequences come from peripheral blood, collected in a trial of Ad26.COV2.S vaccine versus placebo. The gene calls are TRBV29-1 and TRBJ1-1; D is unresolved. The CDR3 region has the DNA TGCAGCGTTGGGGCAGAAACGATGAACACTGAAGCTTTCTTT. This codes for CSVGAETMNTEAFF.